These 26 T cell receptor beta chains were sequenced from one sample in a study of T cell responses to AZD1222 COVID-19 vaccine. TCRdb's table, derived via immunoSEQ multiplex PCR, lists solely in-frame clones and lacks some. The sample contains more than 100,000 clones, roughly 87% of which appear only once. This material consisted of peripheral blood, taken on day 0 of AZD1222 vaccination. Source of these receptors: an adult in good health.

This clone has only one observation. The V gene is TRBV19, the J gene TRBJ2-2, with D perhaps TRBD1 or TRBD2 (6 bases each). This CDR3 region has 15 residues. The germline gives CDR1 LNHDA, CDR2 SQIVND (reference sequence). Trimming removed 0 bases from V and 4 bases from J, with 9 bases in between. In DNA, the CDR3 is TGTGCCAGTAGTATAGACAGGGGAGGCACCGGGGAGCTGTTTTTT. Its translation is CASSIDRGGTGELFF.

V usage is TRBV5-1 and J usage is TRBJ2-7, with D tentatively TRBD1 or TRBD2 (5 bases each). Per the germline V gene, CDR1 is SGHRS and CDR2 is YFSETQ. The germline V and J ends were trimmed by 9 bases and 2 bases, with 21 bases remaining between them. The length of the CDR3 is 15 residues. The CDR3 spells CATPPPGPAPYEQYF. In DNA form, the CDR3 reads TGCGCCACTCCACCGCCGGGGCCAGCGCCCTACGAGCAGTACTTC.

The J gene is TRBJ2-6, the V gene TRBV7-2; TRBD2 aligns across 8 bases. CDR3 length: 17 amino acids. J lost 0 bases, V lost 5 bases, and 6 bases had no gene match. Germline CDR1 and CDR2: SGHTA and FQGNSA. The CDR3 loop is CASSLLSGGSGANVLTF. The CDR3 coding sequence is TGTGCCAGCAGCCTGTTAAGCGGGGGCTCTGGGGCCAACGTCCTGACTTTC.

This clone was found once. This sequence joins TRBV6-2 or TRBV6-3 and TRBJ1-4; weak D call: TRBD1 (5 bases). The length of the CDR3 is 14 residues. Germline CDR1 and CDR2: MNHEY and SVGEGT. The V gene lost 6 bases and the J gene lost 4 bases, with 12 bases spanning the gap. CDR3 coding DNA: TGTGCCAGCAGCTCGCAGGGTGGTAATGAAAAACTGTTTTTT. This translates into CASSSQGGNEKLFF.

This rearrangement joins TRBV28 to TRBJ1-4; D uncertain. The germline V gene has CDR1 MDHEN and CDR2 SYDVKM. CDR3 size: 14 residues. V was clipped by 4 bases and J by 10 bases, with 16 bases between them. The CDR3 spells CASSSLDDQGKLFF. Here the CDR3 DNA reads TGTGCCAGCAGTTCCCTGGACGATCAAGGAAAACTGTTTTTT.

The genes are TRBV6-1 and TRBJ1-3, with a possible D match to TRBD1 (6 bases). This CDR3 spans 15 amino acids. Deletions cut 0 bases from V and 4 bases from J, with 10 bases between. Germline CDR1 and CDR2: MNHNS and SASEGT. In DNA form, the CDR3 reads TGTGCCAGCAGTGAAGCAACAGGGCCCGGAAACACCATATATTTT. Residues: CASSEATGPGNTIYF.

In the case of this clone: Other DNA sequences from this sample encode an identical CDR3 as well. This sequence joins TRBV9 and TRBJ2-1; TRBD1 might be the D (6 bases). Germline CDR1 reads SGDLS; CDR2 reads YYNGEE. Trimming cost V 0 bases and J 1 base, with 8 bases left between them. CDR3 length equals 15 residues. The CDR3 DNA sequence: TGTGCCAGCAGCGTAGGGCAGGGGTCCTACAATGAGCAGTTCTTC. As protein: CASSVGQGSYNEQFF.

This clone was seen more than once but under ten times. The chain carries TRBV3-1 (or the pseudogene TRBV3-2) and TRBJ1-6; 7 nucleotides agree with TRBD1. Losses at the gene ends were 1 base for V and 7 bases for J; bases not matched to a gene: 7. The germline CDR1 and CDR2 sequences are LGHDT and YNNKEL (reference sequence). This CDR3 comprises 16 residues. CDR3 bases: TGTGCCAGCAGCCAAGGACAGGGAGGCAAAAATTCACCCCTCCACTTT. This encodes CASSQGQGGKNSPLHF.

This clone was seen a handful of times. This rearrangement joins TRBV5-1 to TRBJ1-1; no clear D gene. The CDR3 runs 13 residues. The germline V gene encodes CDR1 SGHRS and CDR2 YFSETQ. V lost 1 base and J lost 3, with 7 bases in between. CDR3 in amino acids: CASSLNRDTEAFF. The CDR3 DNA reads TGCGCCAGCAGCTTGAATCGGGACACTGAAGCTTTCTTT. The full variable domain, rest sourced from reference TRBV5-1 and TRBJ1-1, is KAGVTQTPRYLIKTRGQQVTLSCSPISGHRSVSWYQQTPGQGLQFLFEYFSETQRNKGNFPGRFSGRQFSNSRSEMNVSTLELGDSALYLCASSLNRDTEAFFGQGTRLTVV.

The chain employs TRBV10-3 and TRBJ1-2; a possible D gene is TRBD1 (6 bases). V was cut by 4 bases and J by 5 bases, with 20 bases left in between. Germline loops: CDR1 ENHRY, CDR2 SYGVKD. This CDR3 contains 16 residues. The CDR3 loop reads CAISAPPSVGGYGYTF. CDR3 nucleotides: TGTGCCATCAGTGCTCCCCCGAGTGTAGGGGGGTATGGCTACACCTTC.

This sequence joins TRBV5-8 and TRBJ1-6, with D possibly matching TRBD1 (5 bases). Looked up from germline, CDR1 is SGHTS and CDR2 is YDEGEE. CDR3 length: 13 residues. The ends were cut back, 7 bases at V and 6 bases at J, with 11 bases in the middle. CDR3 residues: CASQGEFNSPLHF. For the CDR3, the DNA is TGTGCCAGCCAAGGGGAATTTAATTCACCCCTCCACTTT.

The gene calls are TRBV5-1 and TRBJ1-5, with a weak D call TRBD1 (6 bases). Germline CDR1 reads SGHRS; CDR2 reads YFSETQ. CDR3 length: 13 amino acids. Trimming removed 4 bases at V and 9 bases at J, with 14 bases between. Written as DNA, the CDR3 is TGCGCCAGCAGCCCCGGGACATCGGGGCCCCAGCATTTT. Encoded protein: CASSPGTSGPQHF.

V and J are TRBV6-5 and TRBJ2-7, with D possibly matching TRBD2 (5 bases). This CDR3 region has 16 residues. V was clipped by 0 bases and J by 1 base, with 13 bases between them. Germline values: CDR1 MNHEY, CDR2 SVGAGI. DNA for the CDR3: TGTGCCAGCAGTTACTCGCATGGGAGAAGGTCCTACGAGCAGTACTTC. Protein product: CASSYSHGRRSYEQYF.

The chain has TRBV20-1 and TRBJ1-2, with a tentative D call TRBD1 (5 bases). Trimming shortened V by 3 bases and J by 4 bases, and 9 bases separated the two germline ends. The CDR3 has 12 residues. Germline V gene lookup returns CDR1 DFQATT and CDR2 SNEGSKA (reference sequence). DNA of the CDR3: TGCAGTGCTAGTTCAAGGGGCTATGGCTACACCTTC. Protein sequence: CSASSRGYGYTF.

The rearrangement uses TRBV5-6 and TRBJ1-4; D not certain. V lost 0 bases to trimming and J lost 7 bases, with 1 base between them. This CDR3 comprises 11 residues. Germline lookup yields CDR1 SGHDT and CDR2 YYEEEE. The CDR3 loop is CASSLGEKLFF. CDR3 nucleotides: TGTGCCAGCAGCTTGGGTGAAAAACTGTTTTTT.

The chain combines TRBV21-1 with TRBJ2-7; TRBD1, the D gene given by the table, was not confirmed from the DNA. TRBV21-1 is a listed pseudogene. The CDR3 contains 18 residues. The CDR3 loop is CASSKEPSRGQGTYEQYF. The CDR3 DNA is TGTGCCAGCAGCAAAGAGCCGAGCAGGGGACAGGGGACCTACGAGCAGTACTTC.

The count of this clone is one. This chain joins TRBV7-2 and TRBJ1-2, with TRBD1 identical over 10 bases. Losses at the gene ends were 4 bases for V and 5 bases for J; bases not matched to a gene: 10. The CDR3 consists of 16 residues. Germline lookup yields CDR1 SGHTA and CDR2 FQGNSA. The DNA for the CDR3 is TGTGCCAGCAGCTCACGTCTGGGGGACAGGGGTTATGGCTACACCTTC. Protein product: CASSSRLGDRGYGYTF.

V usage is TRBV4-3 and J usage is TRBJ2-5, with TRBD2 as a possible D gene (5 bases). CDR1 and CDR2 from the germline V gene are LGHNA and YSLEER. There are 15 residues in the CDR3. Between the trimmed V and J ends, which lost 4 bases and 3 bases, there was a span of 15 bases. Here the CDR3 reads CASSPNVGVKETQYF. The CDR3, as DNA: TGCGCCAGCAGCCCCAACGTCGGGGTGAAAGAGACCCAGTACTTC.

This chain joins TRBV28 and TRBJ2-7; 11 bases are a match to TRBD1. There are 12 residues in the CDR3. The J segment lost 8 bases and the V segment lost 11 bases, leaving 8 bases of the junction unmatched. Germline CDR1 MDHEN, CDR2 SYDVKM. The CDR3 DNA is TGTGCCGCCGGGACAGGGGGAAAGAAGCAGTACTTC. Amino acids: CAAGTGGKKQYF. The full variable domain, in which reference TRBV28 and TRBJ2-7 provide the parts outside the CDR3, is DVKVTQSSRYLVKRTGEKVFLECVQDMDHENMFWYRQDPGLGLRLIYFSYDVKMKEKGDIPEGYSVSREKKERFSLILESASTNQTSMYLCAAGTGGKKQYFGPGTRLTVT.

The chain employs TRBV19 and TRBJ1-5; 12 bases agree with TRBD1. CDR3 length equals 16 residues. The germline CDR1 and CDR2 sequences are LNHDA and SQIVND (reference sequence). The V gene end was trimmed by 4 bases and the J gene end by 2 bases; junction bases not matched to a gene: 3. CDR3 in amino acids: CASSRDRGRGNQPQHF. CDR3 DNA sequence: TGTGCCAGTAGTAGGGACAGGGGGCGCGGCAATCAGCCCCAGCATTTT.

For the CDR3, the DNA is TGTGCCAGCAGTTTGACAGGGCGTACAGATACGCAGTATTTT. Protein: CASSLTGRTDTQYF. The rearrangement joins TRBV28 to TRBJ2-3; 7 bases are a match to TRBD1. Germline trimming cut 3 bases from V and 3 bases from J; bases unmatched to any gene: 3. This CDR3 has 14 amino acids. Germline V gives CDR1 MDHEN, CDR2 SYDVKM.

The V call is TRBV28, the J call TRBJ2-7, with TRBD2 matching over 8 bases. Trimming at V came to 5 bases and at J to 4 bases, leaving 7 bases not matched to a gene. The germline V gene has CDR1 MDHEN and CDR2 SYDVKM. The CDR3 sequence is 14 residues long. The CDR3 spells CASSTGGVDYEQYF. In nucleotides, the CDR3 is TGTGCCAGCAGTACCGGGGGGGTGGATTACGAGCAGTACTTC.

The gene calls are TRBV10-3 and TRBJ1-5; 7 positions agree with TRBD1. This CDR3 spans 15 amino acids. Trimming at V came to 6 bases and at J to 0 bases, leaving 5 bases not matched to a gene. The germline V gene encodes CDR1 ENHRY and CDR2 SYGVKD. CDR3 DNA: TGTGCCATCAGAGACAGGGAAGGTAGCAATCAGCCCCAGCATTTT. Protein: CAIRDREGSNQPQHF.

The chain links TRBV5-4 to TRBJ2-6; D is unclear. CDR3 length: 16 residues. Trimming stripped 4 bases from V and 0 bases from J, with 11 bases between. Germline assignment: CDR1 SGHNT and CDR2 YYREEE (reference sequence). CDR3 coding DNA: TGTGCCAGCAGCCAAGACCCGGTCTCTGGGGCCAACGTCCTGACTTTC. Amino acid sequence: CASSQDPVSGANVLTF. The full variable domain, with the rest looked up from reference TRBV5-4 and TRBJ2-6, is ETGVTQSPTHLIKTRGQQVTLRCSSQSGHNTVSWYQQALGQGPQFIFQYYREEENGRGNFPPRFSGLQFPNYSSELNVNALELDDSALYLCASSQDPVSGANVLTFGAGSRLTVL.

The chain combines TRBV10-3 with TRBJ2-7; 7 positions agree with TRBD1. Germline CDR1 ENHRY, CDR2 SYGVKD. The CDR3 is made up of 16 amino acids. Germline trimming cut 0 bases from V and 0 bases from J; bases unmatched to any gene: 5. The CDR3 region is CAISESKGAVSYEQYF. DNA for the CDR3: TGTGCCATCAGTGAGTCGAAGGGGGCCGTCTCCTACGAGCAGTACTTC.

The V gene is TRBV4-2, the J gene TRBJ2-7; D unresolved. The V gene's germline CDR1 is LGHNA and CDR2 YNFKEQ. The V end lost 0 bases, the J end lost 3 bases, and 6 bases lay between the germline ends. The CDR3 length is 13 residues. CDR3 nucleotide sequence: TGTGCCAGCAGCCAAGAGGTGGGCTACGAGCAGTACTTC. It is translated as CASSQEVGYEQYF.